This T cell receptor beta chain was sequenced in a study of T cell responses to AZD1222 COVID-19 vaccine. Broader study findings: Repertoire collection took place solely once the T cell response had peaked. Mapped onto spike, vaccine-associated CD4 TCRs spanned it and were dominant at 160-218 and 743-854.

This clone was seen a single time. Its specificity is unknown. The study pooled second doses at about 4 or about 12 weeks. Using immunoSEQ multiplex PCR, the repertoire was profiled, and TCRdb retains in-frame clones only, with some absent. The table lists about 150,000 clones, 90% to 95% of them singletons. The sample consisted of peripheral blood, taken 28 days after the second AZD1222 dose. This sequence originates from an adult who received the AZD1222 COVID-19 vaccine.

The CDR3 reads CASTKGGDYGYTF. Written as DNA, the CDR3 is TGTGCCAGCACTAAAGGGGGGGACTATGGCTACACCTTC. V and J are TRBV7-9 and TRBJ1-2, with D possibly being TRBD1 (6 bases). CDR3 length: 13 residues. Germline CDR1 SEHNR, CDR2 FQNEAQ (reference sequence). V dropped 7 bases and J dropped 3 bases, with 12 bases sitting between them.